This TCR beta chain was obtained from a study of cytomegalovirus exposure and HLA in healthy donors. Germline V gene sequence: CDR1 MNHEY, CDR2 SMNVEV (reference sequence). Trimming left V 1 base short and J 2 bases short, with 9 bases between. The CDR3 is made up of 15 amino acids. Libraries were prepared by immunoSEQ multiplex PCR; TCRdb keeps only in-frame clonotypes and omits some of them. The repertoire consists of 90,000 to 120,000 clones, with around 95% occurring once and the leading ten covering under 0.75%. The chain links TRBV27 to TRBJ2-1; D is undetermined. Sequenced sample: PBMCs. This clonotype originated in a woman under 30 in good health and CMV-seronegative. CDR3 residues: CASSLYEEPYNEQFF. The CDR3 nucleotides are TGTGCCAGCAGTTTATATGAGGAACCCTACAATGAGCAGTTCTTC.